This T cell receptor (beta chain) was documented in a study of patients and donors after allogeneic stem cell transplantation. This clonotype was seen a few times. TCRdb reprocessed the RT-PCR reads via MiXCR and lists one record per CDR3 protein. Of about 160,000 distinct CDR3 sequences in the sample, about 32% were seen once. The germline V gene encodes CDR1 SGHVS and CDR2 FNYEAQ. The ends lost 2 bases at V and 4 bases at J; junction bases unmatched: 10. The CDR3 sequence is 16 residues long. Sequenced material: blood, either unsorted or a sorted T cell fraction (not recorded which). This clonotype was sampled from a human donor who was either an allogeneic HSCT recipient or a stem cell or donor lymphocyte infusion donor (not recorded which). It is not recorded whose cells these are; they may come from a transplant donor. V and J are TRBV7-6 and TRBJ1-1; 7 nucleotides match TRBD1. CDR3 region: CASSLIPDRESTEAFF. CDR3 DNA sequence: TGTGCCAGCAGCTTAATCCCCGACAGGGAGAGCACTGAAGCTTTCTTT.